This T cell receptor beta chain comes out of a study of cytomegalovirus exposure and HLA in healthy donors. This CDR3 has 19 amino acids. V lost 4 bases, J lost 3 bases, and 12 bases stayed unmatched. The germline gives CDR1 SGHDN, CDR2 FVKESK. With 60 Vbeta and 13 Jbeta primers, the PCR was carried out. Produced via immunoSEQ multiplex PCR; TCRdb's table is partial and in-frame only. In the table there are approximately 170,000 clones, 75% to 90% of which are singletons. This sequence joins TRBV14 and TRBJ2-3, with TRBD2 matching over 14 bases. This TCR derives from a boy between 2 and 15 years old in good health and CMV-seronegative. Source material: PBMCs. The chain's CDR3 is CASSPYLGLAGEGTDTQYF. The CDR3 DNA is TGTGCCAGCAGCCCCTACTTGGGACTAGCGGGAGAGGGAACAGATACGCAGTATTTT.